This T cell receptor (beta chain) stems from a study of blood T cells in healthy people across ages. The CDR3 runs 13 residues. The V and J ends lost 4 bases and 7 bases, in that order; junction bases with no gene match: 6. Germline assignment: CDR1 SGHVS and CDR2 FNYEAQ. The use of a sample-barcoded 5' primer and a J-beta primer mix characterized a second PCR of about 6 to 11 cycles. TCRdb re-called the 5' RACE reads through MiXCR, storing one row per CDR3 protein. The sample consists of 1.5 million or so distinct CDR3 sequences, approximately 43% of them appearing once. V and J are TRBV7-6 and TRBJ2-7; 8 bases agree with TRBD1. The receptor was derived from a woman aged 18-29 years in good health. Material for sequencing was blood. The chain's CDR3 is CASSSIQGEEQYF. The CDR3 DNA reads TGTGCCAGCAGCTCAATACAGGGGGAGGAGCAGTACTTC.